The subject of this entry is one TCR beta chain. Sequenced by immunoSEQ multiplex PCR; TCRdb stores in-frame clones only, minus some. Of 70,000 to 95,000 clones in the sample, 94% were seen once. Trimming removed 3 bases at V and 7 bases at J, with 15 bases between. CDR1 and CDR2 from the germline V gene are MGHRA and YSYEKL. CDR3 length equals 14 residues. The data belong to a study of technical replicates of blood from a few donors. The V and J genes are TRBV4-1 and TRBJ1-1; tentatively, D is TRBD1 (6 bases). The sequence was obtained from a human donor in good health. The sample was T cells isolated from PBMCs. CDR3 sequence: CASSQGPTGDEAFF. CDR3 DNA: TGCGCCAGCAGCCAGGGACCGACAGGAGATGAAGCTTTCTTT.